Below are 26 T cell receptor beta chains sequenced from a single sample in a study of blood T cells in healthy people across ages. For the second PCR, which ran for about 6 to 11 cycles, a sample-barcoded 5' primer and a J-beta primer mix were used. TCRdb processed the 5' RACE reads anew with MiXCR; each CDR3 protein has one entry. The sample contains hundreds of thousands of distinct CDR3 sequences, less than 35% of which appear only once. Sequencing input: blood. The source of these receptors is a woman of 80 years or more in good health.

There are a few counts of this clonotype. The chain employs TRBV6-1 and TRBJ2-3; 7 bases agree with TRBD1. Germline values: CDR1 MNHNS, CDR2 SASEGT. V lost 2 bases to trimming and J lost 7 bases; unmatched junction nucleotides: 6. This CDR3 spans 14 amino acids. CDR3 coding DNA: TGTGCCAGCAGTGAAAGGGGGCAGTTGAATACGCAGTATTTT. The encoded protein is CASSERGQLNTQYF.

This clonotype was observed many times. The V and J genes are TRBV7-2 and TRBJ1-2; perhaps TRBD1 as D (6 bases). The CDR3 loop spans 15 amino acids. The V end was cut by 5 bases, the J end by 4 bases, with 17 bases between. The germline V gene has CDR1 SGHTA and CDR2 FQGNSA. CDR3 sequence: CASSAAAGGGYGYTF. The CDR3 nucleotides read TGTGCCAGCAGCGCCGCGGCTGGAGGGGGCTATGGCTACACCTTC.

This clonotype was found a few times. CDR3 DNA sequence: TGCAGTGCTAGTAACGCTCGTGGCACCGGGGAGCTGTTTTTT. As protein: CSASNARGTGELFF. V is TRBV20-1 and J is TRBJ2-2; D not resolved. Deletions cut 3 bases from V and 4 bases from J, with 12 bases between. This CDR3 has 14 residues. Germline assignment: CDR1 DFQATT and CDR2 SNEGSKA (reference sequence).

With regard to this clonotype: A much larger clone is a single base away; this may be a read error. This chain uses TRBV11-2 with TRBJ2-5; a possible D gene is TRBD1 (6 bases). This CDR3 comprises 14 residues. The ends were cut back, 5 bases at V and 11 bases at J, with 21 bases in the middle. CDR1 is SGHAT and CDR2 is FQNNGV in the germline V gene. CDR3 region: CASSTRTGFDEQYF. The CDR3 coding sequence is TGTGCCAGCAGCACCCGTACAGGGTTCGATGAGCAGTACTTC.

This clonotype was found once. The J gene is TRBJ2-1, the V gene TRBV12-3 or TRBV12-4, with D perhaps matching TRBD1 (6 bases). Trimming cost V 0 bases and J 9 bases, with 15 bases left between them. CDR3 length: 15 residues. CDR3 DNA sequence: TGTGCCAGCAGTTTAGCGATCCAGGGGAACGGTGAGCAGTTCTTC. Encoded protein: CASSLAIQGNGEQFF.

The chain recombines TRBV29-1 with TRBJ2-7; D may be TRBD2 (6 bases). Germline values: CDR1 SQVTM, CDR2 ANQGSEA. The CDR3 has 11 residues. V was trimmed by 3 bases and J by 10 bases, leaving 13 bases between them. In DNA, the CDR3 is TGCAGCGTTGATCTCACTAGCACCCAGTACTTC. This codes for CSVDLTSTQYF.

This clonotype appeared a few times. The V and J genes are TRBV4-1 and TRBJ2-3; TRBD2 agrees at 9 bases. Germline V gene sequence: CDR1 MGHRA, CDR2 YSYEKL. The J segment lost 8 bases and the V segment lost 3 bases, leaving 9 bases of the junction unmatched. There are 15 residues in the CDR3. CDR3 sequence reads: CASSHSGGLRVTQYF. The CDR3 DNA reads TGCGCCAGCAGCCATAGCGGGGGACTTCGGGTTACGCAGTATTTT.

Points on this clonotype: A much larger clone is a single base away; this may be a read error. The V and J genes are TRBV20-1 and TRBJ2-6; D ambiguous. The CDR3 has 15 residues. Germline CDR1 reads DFQATT; CDR2 reads SNEGSKA (reference sequence). The CDR3: CSAREGSSEANVLTF. CDR3 sequence (DNA): TGCAGTGCTAGAGAGGGAAGCTCTGAGGCCAACGTCCTGACTTTC.

The chain couples TRBV4-2 to TRBJ2-2; TRBD2 is a possible D gene (6 bases). CDR3 length: 15 amino acids. Between the trimmed V and J ends, which lost 3 bases and 4 bases, there was a span of 12 bases. Germline V lookup: CDR1 LGHNA, CDR2 YNFKEQ. The CDR3 coding sequence is TGTGCCAGCAGCCAGGAGGGTTCGGGCACCGGGGAGCTGTTTTTT. Translated: CASSQEGSGTGELFF.

As concerns this clonotype: At one of its ends the junction is not consistent with the germline gene, which may arise from a read error. The chain recombines TRBV27 with TRBJ2-1, with a tentative D call TRBD1 (6 bases). The CDR3 has 17 residues. CDR1 is MNHEY and CDR2 is SMNVEV in the germline V gene (reference sequence). Here the CDR3 reads CASRHREQGVGNNKQFF. The CDR3 DNA sequence: TGTGCCAGCAGGCACCGGGAACAGGGTGTGGGGAACAATAAGCAGTTCTTC.

This clonotype was counted at least ten times. The V and J genes are TRBV6-6 and TRBJ2-7; the D call may be TRBD1 or TRBD2 (5 bases each). The germline V gene has CDR1 MNHNY and CDR2 SVGAGI (reference sequence). This CDR3 comprises 16 residues. V was trimmed by 6 bases and J by 6 bases, leaving 24 bases between them. The CDR3 sequence is CASRTIRDLDSGEQYF. For the CDR3, the DNA is TGTGCCAGCAGAACAATCCGGGACCTAGATTCAGGCGAGCAGTACTTC.

This clonotype was counted between two and nine times. The chain couples TRBV18 to TRBJ2-1; D tentatively fits TRBD1 or TRBD2 (6 bases each). V shed 6 bases and J shed 6 bases, with 18 bases lying between them. The CDR3 spans 15 residues. Germline CDR1 and CDR2: KGHSH and LQKENI. CDR3 protein: CASSLRTARGNEQFF. CDR3 bases: TGTGCCAGCTCGCTACGGACAGCGCGGGGCAATGAGCAGTTCTTC.

This clonotype was counted many times. The rearrangement uses TRBV20-1 and TRBJ1-5; 7 bases agree with TRBD1. This CDR3 contains 16 residues. V lost 1 base to trimming and J lost 0 bases; unmatched junction nucleotides: 6. Germline V gene data show CDR1 as DFQATT and CDR2 as SNEGSKA (reference sequence). The DNA for the CDR3 is TGCAGTGCTAGAGTTGGGACAGCCTTTAGCAATCAGCCCCAGCATTTT. Protein sequence: CSARVGTAFSNQPQHF.

This clonotype was recorded many times. The rearrangement uses TRBV7-2 and TRBJ2-1; 9 bases are shared with TRBD1. The CDR3 runs to 16 residues. The J segment lost 4 bases and the V segment lost 5 bases, leaving 9 bases of the junction unmatched. The germline gives CDR1 SGHTA, CDR2 FQGNSA. CDR3: CASSPPRDRAYNEQFF. The CDR3 DNA is TGTGCCAGCAGCCCTCCCAGGGACAGGGCTTACAATGAGCAGTTCTTC.

In the case of this clonotype: This may be a read error, as it is one base from a much larger clone. Here the CDR3 DNA reads TGCAGAGCGGACCCGCCCGGAGAGACCCAGTACTTC. It yields the protein CRADPPGETQYF. This rearrangement joins TRBV20-1 to TRBJ2-5, with D possibly TRBD2 on 5 matching bases. In germline, CDR1 is DFQATT, CDR2 SNEGSKA (reference sequence). There are 12 residues in the CDR3.

The rearrangement joins TRBV27 to TRBJ2-2; D gene uncertain. V lost 3 bases and J lost 5, with 13 bases in between. The CDR3 is 15 residues long. Germline V lookup: CDR1 MNHEY, CDR2 SMNVEV (reference sequence). The CDR3 protein is CASSFIRSGTGELFF. CDR3 DNA sequence: TGTGCCAGCAGTTTCATCAGGAGTGGAACCGGGGAGCTGTTTTTT.

The chain uses TRBV20-1 and TRBJ2-4; the match to TRBD2 covers 10 bases. The V gene's germline CDR1 is DFQATT and CDR2 SNEGSKA (reference sequence). This CDR3 is 17 amino acids long. J lost 2 bases, V lost 0 bases, and 7 bases had no gene match. The DNA for the CDR3 is TGCAGTGCTAGAGATCACCTAGCGGGGGATCCCAAAAACATTCAGTACTTC. Its translation: CSARDHLAGDPKNIQYF.

This clonotype was observed a few times. V and J are TRBV6-2 or TRBV6-3 and TRBJ1-6; TRBD1 is a possible D gene (6 bases). The V gene lost 2 bases and the J gene lost 6 bases, with 11 bases spanning the gap. The CDR3 runs to 15 residues. The germline CDR1 and CDR2 sequences are MNHEY and SVGEGT. CDR3 sequence (DNA): TGTGCCAGCAGTTACGGGACAACCGGTAATTCACCCCTCCACTTT. Protein: CASSYGTTGNSPLHF.

The chain has TRBV11-1 and TRBJ1-2; D is possibly TRBD1 (6 bases). CDR3 length equals 15 residues. Germline CDR1 reads SGHAT; CDR2 reads FQDESV (reference sequence). The V end lost 2 bases, the J end lost 5 bases, and 15 bases lay between the germline ends. This CDR3 reads CASSLRPGAEYGYTF. The CDR3 DNA follows: TGTGCCAGCAGCTTAAGGCCAGGGGCAGAATATGGCTACACCTTC.

Points on this clonotype: Since a much larger clone is just one base distant, this may be a read error. The chain employs TRBV25-1 and TRBJ2-3, with 11 nucleotides matching TRBD2. The CDR3 is 16 residues long. Germline V gives CDR1 MGHDK, CDR2 SYGVNS. With V trimmed by 8 bases and J by 4 bases, 11 bases remained unmatched. The CDR3 sequence is CASGKTSGGGSDTQYF. In DNA form, the CDR3 reads TGTGCCAGCGGTAAAACTAGCGGGGGCGGTTCAGATACGCAGTATTTT.

The chain joins TRBV7-3 to TRBJ1-1; D is ambiguous. Germline V gene data show CDR1 as SGHTA and CDR2 as FQGTGA. The CDR3 covers 17 residues. The V gene lost 2 bases and the J gene lost 4 bases, with 20 bases spanning the gap. DNA for the CDR3: TGTGCCAGCAGCTTAGCCACAACCCAAGGAGGGAGCACTGAAGCTTTCTTT. Its translation: CASSLATTQGGSTEAFF.

The sample holds many counts of this clonotype. The genes are TRBV20-1 and TRBJ2-5; D gene uncertain. Trimming left V 0 bases short and J 4 bases short, with 9 bases between. Germline values: CDR1 DFQATT, CDR2 SNEGSKA (reference sequence). The CDR3 covers 13 residues. The CDR3 DNA reads TGCAGTGCTAGAGATTCCATCTCAGAGACCCAGTACTTC. Translation gives CSARDSISETQYF.

This clonotype appeared a few times. The chain links TRBV6-5 to TRBJ2-1, with 7 bases identical to TRBD1. The V gene end was trimmed by 6 bases and the J gene end by 0 bases; junction bases not matched to a gene: 11. From germline, CDR1 is MNHEY and CDR2 SVGAGI. The CDR3 spans 17 residues. CDR3 coding DNA: TGTGCCAGCAGCGGCTCCACCCGGGACAGCTCCTACAATGAGCAGTTCTTC. The encoded protein is CASSGSTRDSSYNEQFF.

The chain joins TRBV5-5 to TRBJ1-6; D possibly corresponds to TRBD1 (6 bases). The V gene lost 3 bases and the J gene lost 9 bases, with 10 bases spanning the gap. The CDR3 sequence is 13 residues long. The V gene's germline CDR1 is SGHKS and CDR2 YYEKEE (reference sequence). CDR3 DNA sequence: TGTGCCAGCAGCTCTGACAGGTTTTCACCCCTCCACTTT. Protein sequence: CASSSDRFSPLHF.

The genes are TRBV25-1 and TRBJ1-2; D may be TRBD1 (5 bases). Germline loops: CDR1 MGHDK, CDR2 SYGVNS. Trimming cost V 4 bases and J 2 bases, with 8 bases left between them. The CDR3 is 13 amino acids. The CDR3 protein is CASSAAGNYGYTF. The CDR3 DNA reads TGTGCCAGCAGTGCCGCAGGGAACTATGGCTACACCTTC.

Note on this clonotype: The junction departs from germline at one end; a sequencing error may be responsible. V gene TRBV5-1 combines with J gene TRBJ2-5; possibly TRBD1 for D (6 bases). The CDR3 sequence is 17 residues long. Germline values: CDR1 SGHRS, CDR2 YFSETQ. The CDR3 DNA reads as TGCGTCAGCAGCTTGGGTTCCCCCCTCTGGACCGAGGGGGAGCAGTACTTC. Amino acids: CVSSLGSPLWTEGEQYF.